A single sample is the source of the 17 T cell receptor beta chains below, sequenced in a study of T cell clonality in common variable immunodeficiency. Data came from immunoSEQ multiplex PCR; TCRdb stores just in-frame clones and leaves some out. Observed in the sample are some 50,000 clones, none of them singletons. Source material: peripheral blood mononuclear cells. The receptors were gathered from a person aged 18-70 years in good health.

This clone was found many times. The sequenced fragment ends 3 residues before the CDR3 boundary, so the rest is inferred from the germline J gene. The chain recombines TRBV6-1 with TRBJ1-5, with 7 bases identical to TRBD1. Germline loops: CDR1 MNHNS, CDR2 SASEGT. With 1 base clipped from V and 0 bases from J, the junction kept 3 bases outside the gene matches. This CDR3 is built from 16 residues. Incomplete CDR3 DNA: TGTGCCAGCAGTGAAGGGGACAGATATAGCAATCAGCCC. Protein: CASSEGDRYSNQP. The full CDR3 protein reads CASSEGDRYSNQPQHF.

As for this clone: The read terminates 3 residues ahead of where the CDR3 ends, so the germline J gene completes it. V and J are TRBV5-1 and TRBJ2-5; TRBD1 agrees at 7 bases. CDR1 is SGHRS, CDR2 YFSETQ, per germline. The J segment lost 5 bases and the V segment lost 2 bases, leaving 3 bases of the junction unmatched. The CDR3 loop spans 13 amino acids. Incomplete CDR3 DNA: TGCGCCAGCAGCTTTCAGGGGGAGGAGACC. Translation: CASSFQGEET. The entire CDR3 is CASSFQGEETQYF.

This clone was counted at least ten times. Sequencing ends 3 residues short of the CDR3 end; the germline J gene provides the rest. The genes are TRBV18 and TRBJ2-2; a weak D match, TRBD2 (7 bases). The V gene's germline CDR1 is KGHSH and CDR2 LQKENI. Trimming shortened V by 0 bases and J by 3 bases, and 8 bases separated the two germline ends. The CDR3 covers 15 residues. The covered CDR3 bases are TGTGCCAGCTCACCACCCGGGGGGCACACCGGGGAG. Its translation is CASSPPGGHTGE. In full, the CDR3 reads CASSPPGGHTGELFF. Drawing the rest from reference TRBV18 and TRBJ2-2, the complete variable domain is NAGVMQNPRHLVRRRGQEARLRCSPMKGHSHVYWYRQLPEEGLKFMVYLQKENIIDESGMPKERFSAEFPKEGPSILRIQQVVRGDSAAYFCASSPPGGHTGELFFGEGSRLTVL.

In its sample, this clone was seen many times. The missing CDR3 end, 3 residues past where the read stops, is filled in from the germline J gene. The chain combines TRBV30 with TRBJ2-3, with 8 positions matching TRBD2. The CDR3 spans 16 residues. Looked up from germline, CDR1 is GTSNPN and CDR2 is SVGIG (reference sequence). The CDR3 is CAWSGAGTRVRETQYF. The covered CDR3 bases are TGTGCCTGGAGTGGGGCCGGGACTAGAGTAAGAGAGACG.

This clone was counted ten times or more. The read ends 3 residues early relative to the CDR3; the germline J gene fills the gap. The chain is built from TRBV30 and TRBJ1-2; D not resolved. Trimming removed 2 bases from V and 7 bases from J, with 11 bases in between. The CDR3 has 12 residues. From germline, CDR1 is GTSNPN and CDR2 SVGIG (reference sequence). CDR3 amino acids: CAWSYTEGGYTF. CDR3 bases read: TGTGCCTGGAGTTACACCGAGGGTGGC.

Worth noting for this clone: The missing CDR3 end, 3 residues past where the read stops, is filled in from the germline J gene. The genes are TRBV2 and TRBJ1-2; D is unresolved. In germline, CDR1 is SNHLY, CDR2 FYNNEI. The CDR3 totals 14 residues. CDR3 DNA (partial): TGTGCCAGCAGTGAGATTCACCCTTCCTACGAC. Its protein product is CASSEIHPSYD. The complete CDR3 reads CASSEIHPSYDYTF.

In its sample, this clone was seen many times. The sequence runs out 3 residues before the end of the CDR3; the remainder is reconstructed from the germline J gene. V usage is TRBV5-1 and J usage is TRBJ1-6, with 7 positions matching TRBD1. The V and J ends lost 0 bases and 7 bases, in that order; junction bases with no gene match: 4. This CDR3 has 15 amino acids. Germline lookup yields CDR1 SGHRS and CDR2 YFSETQ. The covered CDR3 bases are TGCGCCAGCAGCTTGGACGGGACAGTCAATTCACCC. Protein product: CASSLDGTVNSP. The full CDR3 sequence reads CASSLDGTVNSPLHF.

This clone was seen repeatedly, ten times or more. The read ends 3 residues shy of where the CDR3 ends; the end is completed using the germline J gene. The V call is TRBV30, the J call TRBJ1-6, with no clear D. The CDR3 consists of 15 residues. Trimming took 0 bases from V and 0 from J, leaving 6 bases between them. CDR1 is GTSNPN, CDR2 SVGIG, per germline (reference sequence). Incomplete CDR3 DNA: TGTGCCTGGAGTGTACTTTTCTCCTATAATTCACCC. Amino acid sequence: CAWSVLFSYNSP. The complete CDR3 reads CAWSVLFSYNSPLHF.

In its sample, this clone was seen many times. The sequenced fragment ends 3 residues before the CDR3 boundary, so the rest is inferred from the germline J gene. The chain joins TRBV28 to TRBJ1-6; D not resolved. The V and J ends lost 5 bases and 10 bases respectively, with 15 bases between them. CDR3 length equals 14 residues. Per the germline V gene, CDR1 is MDHEN and CDR2 is SYDVKM. The chain's CDR3 is CASSPPYRGSPLHF. The sequenced CDR3 bases are TGTGCCAGCAGTCCCCCCTACAGAGGCTCACCC.

This clone was counted ten times or more. The read ends 3 residues before the CDR3 terminus; that terminus is restored from the germline J gene. The chain joins TRBV5-1 to TRBJ2-7, with a possible D match to TRBD1 (5 bases). This CDR3 region has 11 residues. Trimming cost V 5 bases and J 4 bases, with 7 bases left between them. Per germline, CDR1 SGHRS and CDR2 YFSETQ. The DNA read from the CDR3 is TGCGCCAGCAGAGACAGTTACGAG. This codes for CASRDSYE. Given in full, the CDR3 is CASRDSYEQYF.

This clone has ten or more counts. CDR3 sequence: CASSIGLAVPYEQYF. CDR3 bases read: TGTGCCAGTAGTATCGGGCTAGCTGTTCCCTACGAG. This chain joins TRBV19 and TRBJ2-7; possible D gene TRBD2, 5 bases. The read ends 3 residues shy of where the CDR3 ends; the end is completed using the germline J gene. The CDR3 contains 15 residues. Trimming shortened V by 3 bases and J by 2 bases, and 14 bases separated the two germline ends. Germline V gene lookup returns CDR1 LNHDA and CDR2 SQIVND (reference sequence).

This clone was detected ten times or more. The covered CDR3 bases are TGTGCCGCTGATGAGGGGACTGAA. It specifies CAADEGTE. The entire CDR3 reads CAADEGTEAFF. V is TRBV30 and J is TRBJ1-1, with D possibly TRBD1 on 5 matching bases. The observed sequence ends 3 residues before the CDR3 terminus, with the missing tail filled in from the germline J gene. Germline V lookup: CDR1 GTSNPN, CDR2 SVGIG (reference sequence). CDR3 length equals 11 residues. V lost 8 bases, J lost 5 bases, and 12 bases lay in between.

About this clone itself: The read comes to an end 3 residues before the CDR3 does, leaving the germline J gene to fill in the end. The chain has TRBV7-6 and TRBJ1-2; the match to TRBD1 covers 7 bases. Germline CDR1 and CDR2: SGHVS and FNYEAQ. V trimming: 1 base; J trimming: 3 bases; junction bases outside the gene matches: 5. The CDR3 spans 15 residues. Incomplete CDR3 DNA: TGTGCCAGCAGCTTAGGAGGGGGCGGGGACTATGGC. As protein: CASSLGGGGDYG. The CDR3 reads in full as CASSLGGGGDYGYTF.

This clone was counted many times. The read halts 3 residues ahead of the CDR3 end, with the missing end drawn from the germline J gene. The V gene is TRBV5-1, the J gene TRBJ2-2, with D possibly being TRBD2 (6 bases). Germline lookup yields CDR1 SGHRS and CDR2 YFSETQ. The length of the CDR3 is 14 residues. V was clipped by 6 bases and J by 4 bases, with 13 bases between them. CDR3 DNA (partial): TGCGCCAGCATGGGATTAGCGGTCACCGGGGAG. Its protein product is CASMGLAVTGE. The complete CDR3 sequence is CASMGLAVTGELFF.

This clone was counted many times. The covered CDR3 bases are TGTGCCAGCAGTGAACATAGGACAAAAACTAACTATGGC. This encodes CASSEHRTKTNYG. The full CDR3 sequence reads CASSEHRTKTNYGYTF. The rearrangement uses TRBV2 and TRBJ1-2; TRBD1 might be the D (5 bases). The read halts 3 residues ahead of the CDR3 end, with the missing end drawn from the germline J gene. Trimming removed 2 bases at V and 0 bases at J, with 13 bases between. In germline, CDR1 is SNHLY, CDR2 FYNNEI. This CDR3 has 16 residues.

In this sample, this clone turned up many times. The DNA ends 3 residues before the CDR3 does, and the rest of the CDR3 is filled in from the germline J gene. The chain joins TRBV6-2 or TRBV6-3 to TRBJ2-7; a weak D match, TRBD2 (5 bases). Germline V gene data show CDR1 as MNHEY and CDR2 as SVGEGT. The CDR3 is 14 residues long. The V gene lost 7 bases and the J gene lost 0 bases, with 13 bases spanning the gap. The sequenced part of the CDR3 DNA is TGTGCCAGCACCCGGACTGGGAGCTCCTACGAG. Translated, it gives CASTRTGSSYE. The whole CDR3 region reads CASTRTGSSYEQYF.

This clone occurred many times. With the read ending 3 residues before the CDR3 end, the germline J gene is used to fill in that end. The rearrangement links TRBV6-2 or TRBV6-3 to TRBJ2-1; TRBD1 matches at 7 bases. Germline V gives CDR1 MNHEY, CDR2 SVGEGT. Trimming removed 2 bases from V and 0 bases from J; junction bases left unmatched: 7. The CDR3 is made up of 17 amino acids. The CDR3 loop reads CASSYTTGLLSYNEQFF. CDR3 bases read: TGTGCCAGCAGTTACACGACAGGGCTCCTCTCCTACAATGAG.